This T cell receptor (beta chain) is from a study of cytomegalovirus exposure and HLA in healthy donors. Primers included in the PCR were 60 Vbeta and 13 Jbeta primers. Profiled with immunoSEQ multiplex PCR; TCRdb holds only in-frame clones, not every one. In the table there are fewer than 95,000 clones, 76% of which are singletons. From germline, CDR1 is ENHRY and CDR2 SYGVKD. Deletions cut 3 bases from V and 3 bases from J, with 15 bases between. The CDR3 is 17 residues long. This sequence joins TRBV10-3 and TRBJ2-6; D perhaps matches TRBD1 (5 bases). This sequence was found in a man aged 35-49 years in good health and CMV-seronegative. What was sequenced was PBMCs. In nucleotides, the CDR3 is TGTGCCATCAGTGAAATCAGGGTGGAGTTTGGGGCCAACGTCCTGACTTTC. Encoded protein: CAISEIRVEFGANVLTF.